The 24 T cell receptor beta chains below all came from one sample that was sequenced in a study of blood T cells in healthy people across ages. Sample-barcoded 5' priming and a J-beta primer mix drove a second PCR of roughly 6 to 12 cycles. TCRdb reprocessed the 5' RACE reads via MiXCR and lists one record per CDR3 protein. The top ten hold roughly 9% of the sample, which has 750,000 or so distinct CDR3 sequences, approximately 25% seen once. These data were also reused for a study on T cells of mothers and their children.

The material sequenced was blood. The receptor set was obtained from a boy younger than 18 in good health.

This clonotype was picked up a small number of times. The CDR3 sequence: CSAGTGENTEAFF. The CDR3 DNA is TGCAGCGCCGGGACAGGGGAGAACACTGAAGCTTTCTTT. The V and J genes are TRBV29-1 and TRBJ1-1, with 10 bases matching TRBD1. This CDR3 spans 13 amino acids. Germline trimming cut 7 bases from V and 1 base from J; bases unmatched to any gene: 3. The germline V gene has CDR1 SQVTM and CDR2 ANQGSEA.

This rearrangement joins TRBV7-2 to TRBJ2-5; D not certain. Per germline, CDR1 SGHTA and CDR2 FQGNSA. CDR3 length: 15 amino acids. V shed 2 bases and J shed 5 bases, with 15 bases lying between them. CDR3 DNA: TGTGCCAGCAGCTTATTAGCCACTCCATCGGAGACCCAGTACTTC. It codes for CASSLLATPSETQYF.

The chain combines TRBV12-3 or TRBV12-4 with TRBJ2-3; D is perhaps TRBD1 (6 bases). The CDR3 is 14 residues long. Trimming cost V 6 bases and J 9 bases, with 19 bases left between them. The CDR3 spells CASRPRTGWGTQYF. The DNA of the CDR3 is TGTGCCAGCAGGCCTAGAACAGGGTGGGGCACGCAGTATTTT.

This clonotype occurred a few times. The gene calls are TRBV7-9 and TRBJ2-5; D is perhaps TRBD1 (5 bases). This CDR3 region has 13 residues. Trimming cost V 5 bases and J 7 bases, with 14 bases left between them. CDR1 SEHNR and CDR2 FQNEAQ come from the germline V gene (reference sequence). The CDR3 spells CASSAQVLATQYF. Here the CDR3 DNA reads TGTGCCAGCAGCGCACAGGTTTTGGCGACCCAGTACTTC.

This clonotype was seen a handful of times. This chain joins TRBV25-1 and TRBJ2-3, with a weak D call TRBD2 (6 bases). The germline V gene encodes CDR1 MGHDK and CDR2 SYGVNS. The CDR3 has 13 residues. Trimming shortened V by 7 bases and J by 14 bases, and 22 bases separated the two germline ends. CDR3 region: CASNTNRGTPPYF. DNA for the CDR3: TGTGCCAGCAACACAAACCGGGGGACTCCTCCGTATTTT.

The V call is TRBV10-3, the J call TRBJ2-2, with 9 bases lining up with TRBD2. Germline CDR1 and CDR2: ENHRY and SYGVKD. Trimming cost V 6 bases and J 0 bases; bases outside gene matches: 8. The CDR3 sequence is 17 residues long. The CDR3 is CAISVALAGSNTGELFF. The CDR3 coding sequence is TGTGCCATCAGCGTGGCTCTAGCGGGGTCGAACACCGGGGAGCTGTTTTTT.

The J gene is TRBJ1-1, the V gene TRBV5-1; D ambiguous. V dropped 4 bases and J dropped 1 base, with 8 bases sitting between them. The CDR3 is made up of 13 amino acids. Germline V gene data show CDR1 as SGHRS and CDR2 as YFSETQ. CDR3 DNA sequence: TGCGCCAGCAGCCAGCGGACGAACACTGAAGCTTTCTTT. It encodes CASSQRTNTEAFF.

This chain connects TRBV9 to TRBJ1-1; D not resolved. V gave up 0 bases and J gave up 0 bases, with 3 bases separating them. The CDR3 consists of 13 residues. In germline, CDR1 is SGDLS, CDR2 YYNGEE. The CDR3 DNA sequence: TGTGCCAGCAGCGTAGAGCTGAACACTGAAGCTTTCTTT. Its translation is CASSVELNTEAFF.

The chain employs TRBV15 and TRBJ2-4; D gene ambiguous. The germline CDR1 and CDR2 sequences are LNHNV and YYDKDF (reference sequence). There are 18 residues in the CDR3. Trimming took 1 base from V and 0 from J, leaving 16 bases between them. The CDR3: CATSRVGNQTLAKNIQYF. Here the CDR3 DNA reads TGTGCCACCAGCAGAGTTGGGAATCAAACCTTAGCCAAAAACATTCAGTACTTC.

The gene calls are TRBV20-1 and TRBJ1-1; D call uncertain. From germline, CDR1 is DFQATT and CDR2 SNEGSKA (reference sequence). Trimming removed 1 base from V and 4 bases from J, with 16 bases in between. The CDR3 length is 15 residues. Written as DNA, the CDR3 is TGCAGTGCTAGAGCTCCCGGGCTCGGGGTCACTGAAGCTTTCTTT. It is translated as CSARAPGLGVTEAFF.

The J gene is TRBJ2-1, the V gene TRBV9, with 7 positions matching TRBD2. This CDR3 contains 13 residues. With V trimmed by 7 bases and J by 3 bases, 4 bases remained unmatched. CDR1 and CDR2 from the germline V gene are SGDLS and YYNGEE. The CDR3 sequence is CASERGLYNEQFF. DNA for the CDR3: TGTGCCAGCGAGCGGGGCCTCTACAATGAGCAGTTCTTC.

This clonotype was picked up a small number of times. The J gene is TRBJ2-1, the V gene TRBV19; D gene uncertain. The CDR3 is made up of 13 amino acids. Trimming took 3 bases from V and 3 from J, leaving 6 bases between them. CDR1 LNHDA and CDR2 SQIVND come from the germline V gene (reference sequence). Written as DNA, the CDR3 is TGTGCCAGTAGTATCAAGGGCTACAATGAGCAGTTCTTC. This translates into CASSIKGYNEQFF.

The chain uses TRBV7-9 and TRBJ2-1; 7 bases align to TRBD2. The germline V gene encodes CDR1 SEHNR and CDR2 FQNEAQ (reference sequence). The CDR3 extends over 13 amino acids. Trimming at V came to 11 bases and at J to 7 bases, leaving 11 bases not matched to a gene. CDR3 region: CARGEAGLNEQFF. For the CDR3, the DNA is TGTGCCCGGGGGGAGGCAGGGTTAAATGAGCAGTTCTTC.

The chain has TRBV29-1 and TRBJ1-6; D is undetermined. The V end lost 5 bases, the J end lost 8 bases, and 13 bases lay between the germline ends. The CDR3 is 13 residues long. CDR1 is SQVTM and CDR2 is ANQGSEA in the germline V gene. CDR3 nucleotide sequence: TGCAGCGTTTCGGTATCGGTCGATTCACCCCTCCACTTT. Residues: CSVSVSVDSPLHF.

The chain employs TRBV29-1 and TRBJ2-2; TRBD2 is a possible D gene (6 bases). With 4 bases removed from V and 6 bases from J, the gap between germline ends came to 15 bases. Germline-derived CDR1 and CDR2 are SQVTM and ANQGSEA. The CDR3 contains 14 residues. The CDR3 DNA follows: TGCAGCGTTGTTGGTACGGGAGAGGCCGGGGAGCTGTTTTTT. Its protein is CSVVGTGEAGELFF.

This clonotype was recorded only once. The chain joins TRBV7-2 to TRBJ1-1, with D unresolved. The CDR3 totals 15 residues. Germline CDR1 SGHTA, CDR2 FQGNSA. The V end lost 7 bases, the J end lost 5 bases, and 20 bases lay between the germline ends. CDR3 protein: CASTKAREQRTEAFF. The CDR3, as DNA: TGTGCCAGCACCAAAGCTCGGGAGCAACGTACTGAAGCTTTCTTT.

The chain joins TRBV6-2 or TRBV6-3 to TRBJ2-5, with a weak D call TRBD2 (6 bases). Looked up from germline, CDR1 is MNHEY and CDR2 is SVGEGT. The V end lost 3 bases, the J end lost 0 bases, and 11 bases lay between the germline ends. The CDR3 is 15 amino acids. The CDR3 reads CASSYLALYQETQYF. CDR3 sequence (DNA): TGTGCCAGCAGTTATCTAGCGCTGTACCAAGAGACCCAGTACTTC.

This clonotype has just a few counts. The chain combines TRBV7-9 with TRBJ2-1; D perhaps matches TRBD2 (5 bases). Germline loops: CDR1 SEHNR, CDR2 FQNEAQ (reference sequence). V lost 5 bases and J 4 bases, leaving 15 bases between the germline ends. This CDR3 region has 15 residues. The CDR3, as DNA: TGTGCCAGCAGCCACAAGCGGCTGCGTTACAATGAGCAGTTCTTC. Amino acids: CASSHKRLRYNEQFF.

This clonotype has just a few counts. V is TRBV5-1 and J is TRBJ2-3, with 7 nucleotides matching TRBD1. Looked up from germline, CDR1 is SGHRS and CDR2 is YFSETQ. The trim removed 4 bases at V and 0 bases at J, leaving 5 bases unmatched. The CDR3 runs 15 residues. The CDR3 coding sequence is TGCGCCAGCAGCCCCGGGACAGTAAGCACAGATACGCAGTATTTT. Residues: CASSPGTVSTDTQYF. Looking up the rest from reference TRBV5-1 and TRBJ2-3 gives the full variable domain: KAGVTQTPRYLIKTRGQQVTLSCSPISGHRSVSWYQQTPGQGLQFLFEYFSETQRNKGNFPGRFSGRQFSNSRSEMNVSTLELGDSALYLCASSPGTVSTDTQYFGPGTRLTVL.

This chain joins TRBV7-9 and TRBJ1-2, with D tentatively TRBD1 (5 bases). The CDR3 contains 14 residues. From germline, CDR1 is SEHNR and CDR2 FQNEAQ (reference sequence). Trimming stripped 1 base from V and 8 bases from J, with 14 bases between. In DNA form, the CDR3 reads TGTGCCAGCAGCTTAGGCCAGGGCTCGGAGGGCTACACCTTC. Translating gives CASSLGQGSEGYTF.

This clonotype was seen only a few times. The chain has TRBV28 and TRBJ1-2, with 10 bases identical to TRBD1. V shed 10 bases and J 7 bases; nucleotides not matched to a gene: 15. The CDR3 loop spans 15 amino acids. In germline, CDR1 is MDHEN, CDR2 SYDVKM. CDR3 amino acids: CATPSGTGEGTGYTF. As DNA, the CDR3 is TGTGCCACCCCCAGCGGGACAGGGGAGGGGACTGGCTACACCTTC.

There are a few counts of this clonotype. A read error may produce the germline difference seen at one junction end. The CDR3 protein is CASSYAEGGRRDF. The CDR3 DNA sequence: TGTGCCAGCAGTTACGCCGAAGGGGGGAGACGGGACTTC. The J gene is TRBJ2-4, the V gene TRBV6-6; TRBD1 or TRBD2 may be the D gene (6 bases each). Germline values: CDR1 MNHNY, CDR2 SVGAGI (reference sequence). This CDR3 contains 13 residues.

The J gene is TRBJ1-1, the V gene TRBV28; 7 positions match TRBD1. CDR1 and CDR2 from the germline V gene are MDHEN and SYDVKM. CDR3 length: 13 amino acids. V gave up 6 bases and J gave up 5 bases; unmatched junction bases: 6. The CDR3 nucleotides are TGTGCCAGCAGCTTCACAGGGGCTACTGAAGCTTTCTTT. Translation gives CASSFTGATEAFF. Based on the CDR3 plus reference TRBV28 and TRBJ1-1, the full variable domain is DVKVTQSSRYLVKRTGEKVFLECVQDMDHENMFWYRQDPGLGLRLIYFSYDVKMKEKGDIPEGYSVSREKKERFSLILESASTNQTSMYLCASSFTGATEAFFGQGTRLTVV.

This clonotype was detected a few times. The chain uses TRBV5-1 and TRBJ2-5, with TRBD2 identical over 10 bases. The DNA end is a closer match to TRBJ2-1, so the J assignment may be wrong. Germline CDR1 SGHRS, CDR2 YFSETQ. The CDR3 has 16 amino acids. DNA of the CDR3: TGCGCCAGCAGCTTAAGCTGGACTAGCGGTCCCGAGGAGCAGTTCTTC. This gives the protein CASSLSWTSGPEEQFF.